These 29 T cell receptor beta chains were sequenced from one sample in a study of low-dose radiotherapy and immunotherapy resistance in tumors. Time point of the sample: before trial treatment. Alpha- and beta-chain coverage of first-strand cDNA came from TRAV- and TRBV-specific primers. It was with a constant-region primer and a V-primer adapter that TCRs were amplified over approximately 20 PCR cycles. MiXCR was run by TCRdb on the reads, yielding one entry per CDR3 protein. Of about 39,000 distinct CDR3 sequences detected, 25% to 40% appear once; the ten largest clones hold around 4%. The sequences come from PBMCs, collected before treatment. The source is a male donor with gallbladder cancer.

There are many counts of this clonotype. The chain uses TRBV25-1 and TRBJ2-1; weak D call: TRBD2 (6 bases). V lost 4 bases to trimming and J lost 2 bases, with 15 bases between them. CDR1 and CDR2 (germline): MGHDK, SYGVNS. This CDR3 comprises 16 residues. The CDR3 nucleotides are TGTGCCAGCAGTGCCCCCGGGACTCGCCCCTACAATGAGCAGTTCTTC. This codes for CASSAPGTRPYNEQFF.

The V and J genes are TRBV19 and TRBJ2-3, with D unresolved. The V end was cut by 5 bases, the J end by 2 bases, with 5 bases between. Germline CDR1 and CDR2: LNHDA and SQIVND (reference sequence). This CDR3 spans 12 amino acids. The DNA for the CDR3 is TGTGCCAGTAGTTTCTTCACAGATACGCAGTATTTT. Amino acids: CASSFFTDTQYF.

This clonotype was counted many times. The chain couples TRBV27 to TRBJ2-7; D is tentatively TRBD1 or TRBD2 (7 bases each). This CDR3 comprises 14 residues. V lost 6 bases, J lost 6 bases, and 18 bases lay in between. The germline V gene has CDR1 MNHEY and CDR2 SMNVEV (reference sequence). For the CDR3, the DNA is TGTGCCAGCAGCAAACAGGGGACTATTTCCGAGCAGTACTTC. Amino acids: CASSKQGTISEQYF.

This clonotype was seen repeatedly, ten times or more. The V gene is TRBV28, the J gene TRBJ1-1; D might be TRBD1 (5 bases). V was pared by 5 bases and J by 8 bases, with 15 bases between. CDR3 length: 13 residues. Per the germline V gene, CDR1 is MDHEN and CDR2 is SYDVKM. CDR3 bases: TGTGCCAGCAGTCTCCCTACTGGGGCGGAAGCTTTCTTT. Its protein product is CASSLPTGAEAFF.

The CDR3 loop reads CASSSTQAYEQYF. The CDR3 DNA is TGTGCCAGCTCATCCACCCAGGCCTACGAGCAGTACTTC. V usage is TRBV18 and J usage is TRBJ2-7; D gene unclear. The V end was cut by 5 bases, the J end by 2 bases, with 10 bases between. The CDR3 loop spans 13 amino acids. Germline loops: CDR1 KGHSH, CDR2 LQKENI.

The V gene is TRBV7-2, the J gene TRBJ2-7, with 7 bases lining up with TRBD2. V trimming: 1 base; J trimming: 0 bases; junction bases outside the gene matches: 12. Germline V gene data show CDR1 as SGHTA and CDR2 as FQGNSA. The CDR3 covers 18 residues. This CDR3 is CASSLDPRRSGDSYEQYF. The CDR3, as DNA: TGTGCCAGCAGCTTAGACCCCAGGAGGAGCGGGGACTCCTACGAGCAGTACTTC.

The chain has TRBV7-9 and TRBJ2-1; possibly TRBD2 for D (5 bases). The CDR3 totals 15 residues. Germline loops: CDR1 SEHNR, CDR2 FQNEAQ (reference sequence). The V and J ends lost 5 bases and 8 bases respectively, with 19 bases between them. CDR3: CASSGTLGPLDEQFF. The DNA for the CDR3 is TGTGCCAGCAGCGGAACACTAGGCCCCCTGGATGAGCAGTTCTTC.

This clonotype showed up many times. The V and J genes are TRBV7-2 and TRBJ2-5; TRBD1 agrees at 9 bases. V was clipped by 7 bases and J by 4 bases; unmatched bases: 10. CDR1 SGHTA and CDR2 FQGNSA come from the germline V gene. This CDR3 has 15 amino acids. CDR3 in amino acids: CASTLQGARGETQYF. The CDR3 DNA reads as TGTGCCAGCACCCTACAGGGGGCTAGAGGAGAGACCCAGTACTTC. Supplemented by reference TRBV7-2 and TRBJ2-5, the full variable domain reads GAGVSQSPSNKVTEKGKDVELRCDPISGHTALYWYRQSLGQGLEFLIYFQGNSAPDKSGLPSDRFSAERTGGSVSTLTIQRTQQEDSAVYLCASTLQGARGETQYFGPGTRLLVL.

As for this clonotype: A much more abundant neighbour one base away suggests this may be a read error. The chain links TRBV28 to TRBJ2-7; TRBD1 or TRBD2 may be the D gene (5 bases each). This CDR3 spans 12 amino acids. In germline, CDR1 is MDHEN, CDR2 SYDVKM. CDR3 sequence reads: CTSSFGGYEQYF. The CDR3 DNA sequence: TGTACCAGCAGTTTTGGGGGCTACGAGCAGTACTTC.

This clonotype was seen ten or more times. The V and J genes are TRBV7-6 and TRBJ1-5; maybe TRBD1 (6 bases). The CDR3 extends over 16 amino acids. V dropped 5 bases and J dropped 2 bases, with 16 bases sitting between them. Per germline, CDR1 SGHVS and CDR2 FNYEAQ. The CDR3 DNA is TGTGCCAGCAGCAGCGAGGGGGGGGGAGGCAATCAGCCCCAGCATTTT. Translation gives CASSSEGGGGNQPQHF.

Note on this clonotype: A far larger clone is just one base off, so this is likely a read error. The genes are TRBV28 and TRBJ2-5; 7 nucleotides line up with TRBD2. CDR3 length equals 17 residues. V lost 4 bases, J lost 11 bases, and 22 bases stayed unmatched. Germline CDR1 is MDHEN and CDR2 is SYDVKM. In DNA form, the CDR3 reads TGTGCCAGCAGTTCCCCTGGGGCTAGCGGAGCCCCCAATGAGCAGTACTTC. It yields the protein CASSSPGASGAPNEQYF.

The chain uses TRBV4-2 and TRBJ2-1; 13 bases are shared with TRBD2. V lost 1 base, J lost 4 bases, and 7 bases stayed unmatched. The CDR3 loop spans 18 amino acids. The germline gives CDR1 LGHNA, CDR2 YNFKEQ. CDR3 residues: CASSQGVTSGGAYNEQFF. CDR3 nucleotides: TGTGCCAGCAGCCAAGGAGTCACTAGCGGGGGGGCATACAATGAGCAGTTCTTC.

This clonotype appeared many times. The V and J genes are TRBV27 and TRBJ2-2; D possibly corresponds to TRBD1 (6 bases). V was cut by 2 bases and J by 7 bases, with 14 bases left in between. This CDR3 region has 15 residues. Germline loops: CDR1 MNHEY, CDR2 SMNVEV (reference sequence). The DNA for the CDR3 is TGTGCCAGCAGTTTAAGGCAGGGGATCGGCGGGGAGCTGTTTTTT. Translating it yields CASSLRQGIGGELFF.

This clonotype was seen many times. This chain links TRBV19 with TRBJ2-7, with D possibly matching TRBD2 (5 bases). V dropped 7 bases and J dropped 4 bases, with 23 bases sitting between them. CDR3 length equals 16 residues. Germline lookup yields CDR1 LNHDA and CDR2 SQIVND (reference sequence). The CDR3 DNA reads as TGTGCCAGTAAGAAAGACGCGGCCCAGGACTCTTACGAGCAGTACTTC. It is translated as CASKKDAAQDSYEQYF.

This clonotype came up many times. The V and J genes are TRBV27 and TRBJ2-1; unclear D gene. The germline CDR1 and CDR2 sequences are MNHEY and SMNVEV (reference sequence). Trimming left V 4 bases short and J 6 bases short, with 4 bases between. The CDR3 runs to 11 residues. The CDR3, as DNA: TGTGCCAGCAGTTACTCCAATGAGCAGTTCTTC. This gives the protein CASSYSNEQFF.

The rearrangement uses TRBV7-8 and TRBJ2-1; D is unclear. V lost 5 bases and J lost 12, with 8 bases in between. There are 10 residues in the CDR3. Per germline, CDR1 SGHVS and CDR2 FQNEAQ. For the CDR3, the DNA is TGTGCCAGCAGCGGACCGGGGCAGTTCTTC. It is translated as CASSGPGQFF.

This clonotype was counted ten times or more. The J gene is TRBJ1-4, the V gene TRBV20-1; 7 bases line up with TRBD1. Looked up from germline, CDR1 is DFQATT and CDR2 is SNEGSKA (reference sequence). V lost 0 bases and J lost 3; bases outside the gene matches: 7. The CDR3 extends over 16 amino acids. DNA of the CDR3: TGCAGTGCTAGAGATTACCTAACAGGGGCTAATGAAAAACTGTTTTTT. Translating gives CSARDYLTGANEKLFF.

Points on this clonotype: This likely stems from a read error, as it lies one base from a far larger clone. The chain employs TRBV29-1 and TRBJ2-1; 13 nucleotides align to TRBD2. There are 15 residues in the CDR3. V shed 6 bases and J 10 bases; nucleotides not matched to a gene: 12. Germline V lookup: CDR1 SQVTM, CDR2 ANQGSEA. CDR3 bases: TGCAGCGTGGGACTAGCGGGATCGCTGACCTACGAGCAGTTCTTC. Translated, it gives CSVGLAGSLTYEQFF.

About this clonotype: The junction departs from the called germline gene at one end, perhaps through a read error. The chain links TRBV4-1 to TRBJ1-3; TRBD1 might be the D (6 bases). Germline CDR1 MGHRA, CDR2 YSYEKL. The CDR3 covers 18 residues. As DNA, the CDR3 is TGCGCCAGCAGCCAAGTGGGGACACCGCCAAGCTCTGAAAACACCATATATTTT. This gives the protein CASSQVGTPPSSENTIYF.

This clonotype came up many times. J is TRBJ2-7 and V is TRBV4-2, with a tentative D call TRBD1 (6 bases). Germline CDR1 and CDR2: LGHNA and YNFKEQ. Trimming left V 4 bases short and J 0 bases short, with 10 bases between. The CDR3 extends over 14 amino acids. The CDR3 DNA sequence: TGTGCCAGCAGCCCCGACAGGAGCTCCTACGAGCAGTACTTC. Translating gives CASSPDRSSYEQYF.

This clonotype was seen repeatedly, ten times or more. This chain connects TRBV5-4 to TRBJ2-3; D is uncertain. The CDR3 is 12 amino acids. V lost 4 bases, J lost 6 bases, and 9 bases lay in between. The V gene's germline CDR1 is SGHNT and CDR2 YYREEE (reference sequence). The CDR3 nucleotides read TGTGCCAGCAGCGTTGTGTTTGATACGCAGTATTTT. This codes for CASSVVFDTQYF.

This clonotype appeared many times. This chain's CDR3 is CASSRGGRAYEQYF. CDR3 coding DNA: TGTGCCAGCAGCCGGGGGGGCCGTGCCTACGAGCAGTACTTC. The chain carries TRBV3-1 and TRBJ2-7; TRBD2 is a possible D gene (7 bases). The CDR3 has 14 residues. V was trimmed by 4 bases and J by 2 bases, leaving 12 bases between them. In germline, CDR1 is LGHDT, CDR2 YNNKEL (reference sequence).

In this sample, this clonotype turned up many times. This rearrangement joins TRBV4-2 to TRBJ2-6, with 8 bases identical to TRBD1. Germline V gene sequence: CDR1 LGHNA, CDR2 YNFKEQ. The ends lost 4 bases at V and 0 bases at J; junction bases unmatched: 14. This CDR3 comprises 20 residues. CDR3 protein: CASSPVRRQGPISGANVLTF. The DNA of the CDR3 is TGTGCCAGCAGCCCAGTGCGGAGACAGGGGCCCATCTCTGGGGCCAACGTCCTGACTTTC.

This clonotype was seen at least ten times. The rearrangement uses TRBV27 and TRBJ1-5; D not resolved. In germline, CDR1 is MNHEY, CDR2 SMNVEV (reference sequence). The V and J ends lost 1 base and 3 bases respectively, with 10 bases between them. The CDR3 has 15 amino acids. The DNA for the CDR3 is TGTGCCAGCAGTTTATTTTCGGCGGTCAATCAGCCCCAGCATTTT. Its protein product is CASSLFSAVNQPQHF.

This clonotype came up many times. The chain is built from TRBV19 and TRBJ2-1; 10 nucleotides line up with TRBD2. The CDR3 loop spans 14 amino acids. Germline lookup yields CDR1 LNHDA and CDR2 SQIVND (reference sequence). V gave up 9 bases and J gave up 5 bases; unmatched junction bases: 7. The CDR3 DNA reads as TGTGCCAGCCAGAGACTAGCGGGCCACAATGAGCAGTTCTTC. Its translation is CASQRLAGHNEQFF.

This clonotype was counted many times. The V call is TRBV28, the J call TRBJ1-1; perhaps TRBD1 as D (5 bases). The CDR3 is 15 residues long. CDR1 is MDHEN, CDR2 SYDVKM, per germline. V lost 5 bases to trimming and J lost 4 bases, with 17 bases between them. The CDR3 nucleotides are TGTGCCAGCAGTCCCCAGAGGCTCGGGGGCACTGAAGCTTTCTTT. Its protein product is CASSPQRLGGTEAFF.

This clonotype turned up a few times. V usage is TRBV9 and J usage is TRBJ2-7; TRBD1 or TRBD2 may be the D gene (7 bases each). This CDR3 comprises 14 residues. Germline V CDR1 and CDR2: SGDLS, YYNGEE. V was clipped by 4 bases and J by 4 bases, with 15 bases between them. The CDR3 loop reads CASSSGGGSYEQYF. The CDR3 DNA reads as TGTGCCAGCAGCTCAGGGGGGGGGTCGTACGAGCAGTACTTC.

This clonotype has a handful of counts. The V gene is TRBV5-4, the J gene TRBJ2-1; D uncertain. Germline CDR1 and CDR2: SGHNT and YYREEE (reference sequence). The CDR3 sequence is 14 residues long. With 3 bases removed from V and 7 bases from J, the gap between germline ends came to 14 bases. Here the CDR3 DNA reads TGTGCCAGCAGCTCTCAGAAGGCGTCGAATGAGCAGTTCTTC. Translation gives CASSSQKASNEQFF.

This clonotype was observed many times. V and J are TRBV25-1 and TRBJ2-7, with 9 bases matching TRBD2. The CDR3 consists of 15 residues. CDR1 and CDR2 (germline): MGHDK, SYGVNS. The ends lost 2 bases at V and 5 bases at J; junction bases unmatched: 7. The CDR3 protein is CASSELAGGVHEQYF. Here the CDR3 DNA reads TGTGCCAGCAGTGAACTTGCGGGAGGGGTCCACGAGCAGTACTTC.